This is a list of T cell receptor beta chains from one sample in a study of cytotoxic CD8 clonotypes in ibrutinib-treated CLL. Here immunoSEQ multiplex PCR was the method, and the copy in TCRdb shows in-frame clones only, minus some. The sample holds about 39,000 clones, approximately 67% seen once. The sample in question was PBMCs, obtained at disease progression, from a patient treated with ibrutinib. The receptors shown here come from a human donor with chronic lymphocytic leukemia. Both conserved end residues are part of each CDR3. A D gene is named only where the DNA matches it firmly. Not every row has a clone size; where given, it reads once, few, many or a size class.

d_call: TRBD2
clone_size: -
v_call: TRBV5-1
j_call: TRBJ2-1
cdr3_nt: TGCGCCAGCAGCGGGGGACTAGCGGGAGACGTTGGGGAGCAGTTCTTC
cdr3_aa: CASSGGLAGDVGEQFF

d_call: TRBD2
clone_size: -
v_call: TRBV5-6
j_call: TRBJ2-7
cdr3_nt: TGTGCCAGCAGCTTGGCCATCGGACTAGCGCTAAGCTCCTACGAGCAGTACTTC
cdr3_aa: CASSLAIGLALSSYEQYF

d_call: TRBD2
clone_size: -
v_call: TRBV11-3
j_call: TRBJ2-3
cdr3_nt: TGTGCCAGCAGCTCCTTAGCGGGAGGCACAGATACGCAGTATTTT
cdr3_aa: CASSSLAGGTDTQYF

d_call: TRBD2
clone_size: once
v_call: TRBV11-3
j_call: TRBJ2-1
cdr3_nt: TGTGCCAGCAGCTCATTCACTAGCGGGGGTTACAATGAGCAGTTCTTC
cdr3_aa: CASSSFTSGGYNEQFF

d_call: -
clone_size: -
v_call: TRBV9
j_call: TRBJ2-3
cdr3_nt: TGTGCCAGCAACTCTCCCGGGGGGCCAGGTACGCAGTATTTT
cdr3_aa: CASNSPGGPGTQYF

d_call: -
clone_size: -
v_call: TRBV9
j_call: TRBJ1-4
cdr3_nt: TGTGCCAGCAGCGTAGCCGACATCCCTTTAGAGGAAAAACTGTTTTTT
cdr3_aa: CASSVADIPLEEKLFF

d_call: TRBD1
clone_size: -
v_call: TRBV18
j_call: TRBJ2-7
cdr3_nt: TGTGCCAGCTCACCACTCGGGACAGCCGCTGGGGAGCAGTACTTC
cdr3_aa: CASSPLGTAAGEQYF

d_call: TRBD2
clone_size: few
v_call: TRBV28
j_call: TRBJ2-5
cdr3_nt: TGTGCCAGCATTGAAAGACTAGCGGGAGGAGGGGAGTACCAAGAGACCCAGTACTTC
cdr3_aa: CASIERLAGGGEYQETQYF

d_call: -
clone_size: -
v_call: TRBV7-6
j_call: TRBJ2-7
cdr3_nt: TGTGCCAGCAGCTTTTCCGGGCGGGAGCAGTACTTC
cdr3_aa: CASSFSGREQYF

d_call: TRBD1
clone_size: -
v_call: TRBV29-1
j_call: TRBJ1-2
cdr3_nt: TGCAGCGTGGCCGGGACAGAAGTATTCTCTGGCTACACCTTC
cdr3_aa: CSVAGTEVFSGYTF

d_call: TRBD2
clone_size: few
v_call: TRBV4-2
j_call: TRBJ2-7
cdr3_nt: TGTGCCAGCAGCCAGAATGCCGGGACTACAGCTTACGAGCAGTACTTC
cdr3_aa: CASSQNAGTTAYEQYF

d_call: TRBD1
clone_size: few
v_call: TRBV2
j_call: TRBJ1-6
cdr3_nt: TGTGCCGGAAGTGAGGGACAGGGAGGCGGTTCACCCCTCCACTTT
cdr3_aa: CAGSEGQGGGSPLHF

d_call: TRBD2
clone_size: -
v_call: TRBV5-1
j_call: TRBJ2-7
cdr3_nt: TGCGCCAGCAGCTGGACTAGCGGGAGCTACGAGCAGTACTTC
cdr3_aa: CASSWTSGSYEQYF

d_call: TRBD2
clone_size: -
v_call: TRBV7-3
j_call: TRBJ2-3
cdr3_nt: TGTGCCAGCAGCTTATTAGCGGGAGGAACCAATACGCAGTATTTT
cdr3_aa: CASSLLAGGTNTQYF

d_call: TRBD1
clone_size: -
v_call: TRBV9
j_call: TRBJ2-1
cdr3_nt: TGTGCCAGCAGCGCTACGGGACAGCGGATTTACAATGAGCAGTTCTTC
cdr3_aa: CASSATGQRIYNEQFF

d_call: TRBD2
clone_size: few
v_call: TRBV6-5
j_call: TRBJ2-7
cdr3_nt: TGTGCCAGCAGTATAGCGGGAGGATCCACCTACGAGCAGTACTTC
cdr3_aa: CASSIAGGSTYEQYF

d_call: -
clone_size: -
v_call: TRBV27
j_call: TRBJ1-1
cdr3_nt: TGTGCCAGCAGTCCAGGAGGATACACTGAAGCTTTCTTT
cdr3_aa: CASSPGGYTEAFF

d_call: -
clone_size: -
v_call: TRBV5-1
j_call: TRBJ2-7
cdr3_nt: TGCGCCAGCAGCTTGCAGCGTTCCTACGAGCAGTACTTC
cdr3_aa: CASSLQRSYEQYF

d_call: -
clone_size: -
v_call: TRBV7-2
j_call: TRBJ2-5
cdr3_nt: TGTGCCAGCAGCCCTGGGCCAGATGGAGAGACCCAGTACTTC
cdr3_aa: CASSPGPDGETQYF

d_call: -
clone_size: -
v_call: TRBV4-2
j_call: TRBJ2-2
cdr3_nt: TGTGCCAGCAGTCTGACAGGAGAGAACACCGGGGAGCTGTTTTTT
cdr3_aa: CASSLTGENTGELFF

d_call: TRBD1
clone_size: -
v_call: TRBV5-1
j_call: TRBJ2-5
cdr3_nt: TGCGCCAGCAGCCCGGGACAGAACCAAGAGACCCAGTACTTC
cdr3_aa: CASSPGQNQETQYF

d_call: -
clone_size: -
v_call: TRBV11-2
j_call: TRBJ2-5
cdr3_nt: TGTGCCAGCAGCCGGTCTACTTGGTTCCAAGAGACCCAGTACTTC
cdr3_aa: CASSRSTWFQETQYF

d_call: -
clone_size: -
v_call: TRBV30
j_call: TRBJ2-1
cdr3_nt: TGTGCCTGGAGTGTAGGGTTAGGGGGCTCCTACAATGAGCAGTTCTTC
cdr3_aa: CAWSVGLGGSYNEQFF

d_call: TRBD2
clone_size: few
v_call: TRBV6-1
j_call: TRBJ2-5
cdr3_nt: TGTGCCAGCAGTTGGAGCGGGGCCCAAGAGACCCAGTACTTC
cdr3_aa: CASSWSGAQETQYF

d_call: -
clone_size: -
v_call: TRBV9
j_call: TRBJ2-2
cdr3_nt: TGTGCCAGCAGCGTAGACCCAGCCACCGGGGAGCTGTTTTTT
cdr3_aa: CASSVDPATGELFF

d_call: -
clone_size: once
v_call: TRBV18
j_call: TRBJ2-7
cdr3_nt: TGTGCCAGCTCACCTGACCGTGGTGGAAGCTACGAGCAGTACTTC
cdr3_aa: CASSPDRGGSYEQYF

d_call: -
clone_size: -
v_call: TRBV5-4
j_call: TRBJ2-2
cdr3_nt: TGTGCCAGCGGACCTATAGCCACCGGGGAGCTGTTTTTT
cdr3_aa: CASGPIATGELFF

d_call: -
clone_size: few
v_call: TRBV6-4
j_call: TRBJ2-1
cdr3_nt: TGTGCCAGCAGTATCGACAGGAGCTCCTACAATGAGCAGTTCTTC
cdr3_aa: CASSIDRSSYNEQFF

d_call: -
clone_size: -
v_call: TRBV19
j_call: TRBJ2-3
cdr3_nt: TGTGCCAGTAGTATAGTAGTCGGAAGGGGGGGCACAGATACGCAGTATTTT
cdr3_aa: CASSIVVGRGGTDTQYF

d_call: -
clone_size: -
v_call: TRBV5-1
j_call: TRBJ1-2
cdr3_nt: TGCGCCAGCAGCTCCAACCTCTTTGGCTACACCTTC
cdr3_aa: CASSSNLFGYTF

d_call: -
clone_size: -
v_call: TRBV30
j_call: TRBJ2-3
cdr3_nt: TGTGCCTGGAGTGTGGCCAGCGGGCGCACAGATACGCAGTATTTT
cdr3_aa: CAWSVASGRTDTQYF

d_call: TRBD2
clone_size: -
v_call: TRBV14
j_call: TRBJ2-3
cdr3_nt: TGTGCCAGCAGCCAAGATGTAGCGGGGGCTTACACAGATACGCAGTATTTT
cdr3_aa: CASSQDVAGAYTDTQYF

d_call: TRBD2
clone_size: medium-sized
v_call: TRBV6-6
j_call: TRBJ2-3
cdr3_nt: TGTGCCAGCAGTTTCCGTAGCGGGTCCAGCACAGATACGCAGTATTTT
cdr3_aa: CASSFRSGSSTDTQYF

d_call: TRBD2
clone_size: -
v_call: TRBV7-2
j_call: TRBJ2-2
cdr3_nt: TGTGCCAGCAGCTTAGCCGGGAGGGGCGCCTCGGGGGAGCTGTTTTTT
cdr3_aa: CASSLAGRGASGELFF

d_call: TRBD1
clone_size: -
v_call: TRBV5-1
j_call: TRBJ1-2
cdr3_nt: TGCGCCAGCAGCCTAGGACAGGGTGGGGGCTACACCTTC
cdr3_aa: CASSLGQGGGYTF

d_call: TRBD1
clone_size: -
v_call: TRBV11-3
j_call: TRBJ2-7
cdr3_nt: TGTGCCAGCAGCGTCGGGACAGGGGGTGTCAAGCAGTACTTC
cdr3_aa: CASSVGTGGVKQYF

d_call: -
clone_size: -
v_call: TRBV9
j_call: TRBJ2-2
cdr3_nt: TGTGCCAGCAGCGTAGAAGGGGCGGGGGAGCTGTTTTTT
cdr3_aa: CASSVEGAGELFF

d_call: -
clone_size: -
v_call: TRBV30
j_call: TRBJ2-5
cdr3_nt: TGTGCCTGGAGTGTAGGTGGAGAGACCCAGTACTTC
cdr3_aa: CAWSVGGETQYF

d_call: TRBD2
clone_size: -
v_call: TRBV11-1
j_call: TRBJ2-3
cdr3_nt: TGTGCCAGCAGCGGACTAGCGGGAGGCACAGATACGCAGTATTTT
cdr3_aa: CASSGLAGGTDTQYF

d_call: TRBD1
clone_size: -
v_call: TRBV4-2
j_call: TRBJ1-2
cdr3_nt: TGTGCCAGCAGCCCGCAGGGGGCCTATGGCTACACCTTC
cdr3_aa: CASSPQGAYGYTF

d_call: TRBD1
clone_size: -
v_call: TRBV19
j_call: TRBJ2-3
cdr3_nt: TGTGCCAGTAGTATGGACAGGGGACGGGATACGCAGTATTTT
cdr3_aa: CASSMDRGRDTQYF

d_call: TRBD1
clone_size: -
v_call: TRBV7-3
j_call: TRBJ2-1
cdr3_nt: TGTGCCAGCAGCTTAGAAATCGGGACAGGGGCCTACAATGAGCAGTTCTTC
cdr3_aa: CASSLEIGTGAYNEQFF

d_call: -
clone_size: -
v_call: TRBV18
j_call: TRBJ2-3
cdr3_nt: TGTGCCAGCTCACCACCGTCGGGGTCAGATACGCAGTATTTT
cdr3_aa: CASSPPSGSDTQYF

d_call: TRBD2
clone_size: -
v_call: TRBV30
j_call: TRBJ2-3
cdr3_nt: TGTGCCTGGAACCAGCGGGAGCCAGATACGCAGTATTTT
cdr3_aa: CAWNQREPDTQYF

d_call: -
clone_size: few
v_call: TRBV2
j_call: TRBJ2-7
cdr3_nt: TGTGCCAGCAGTGAAGAACTAGGAGGTGTAGGCGAGCAGTACTTC
cdr3_aa: CASSEELGGVGEQYF

d_call: -
clone_size: -
v_call: TRBV6-1
j_call: TRBJ1-5
cdr3_nt: TGTGCCAGCATCCGGTCAGAGAGTAGCAATCAGCCCCAGCATTTT
cdr3_aa: CASIRSESSNQPQHF

d_call: -
clone_size: -
v_call: TRBV7-2
j_call: TRBJ1-2
cdr3_nt: TGTGCCAGCAGCCTAGGGCAGGGCTATGGCTACACCTTC
cdr3_aa: CASSLGQGYGYTF

d_call: -
clone_size: -
v_call: TRBV10-2
j_call: TRBJ2-3
cdr3_nt: TGCGCCAGCAGTGATCCAGATACGCAGTATTTT
cdr3_aa: CASSDPDTQYF

d_call: TRBD2
clone_size: -
v_call: TRBV29-1
j_call: TRBJ2-1
cdr3_nt: TGCAGCGTTGAAGGCCGGGTAGCGGGCAATGAGCAGTTCTTC
cdr3_aa: CSVEGRVAGNEQFF

d_call: TRBD1
clone_size: -
v_call: TRBV7-3
j_call: TRBJ1-1
cdr3_nt: TGTGCCAGCAGCTTTCGGGACAGAGGGTCGAACACTGAAGCTTTCTTT
cdr3_aa: CASSFRDRGSNTEAFF

d_call: -
clone_size: few
v_call: TRBV7-9
j_call: TRBJ2-1
cdr3_nt: TGTGCCAGCAGCTTCTATGAGCAGTTCTTC
cdr3_aa: CASSFYEQFF

d_call: TRBD1
clone_size: -
v_call: TRBV11-3
j_call: TRBJ1-1
cdr3_nt: TGTGCCAGCAGCGCCGGGACAGGGGCCCCGAACACTGAAGCTTTCTTT
cdr3_aa: CASSAGTGAPNTEAFF

d_call: -
clone_size: -
v_call: TRBV4-3
j_call: TRBJ1-2
cdr3_nt: TGCGCCAGCAGCCAAGATGAACGTCAACCTAACTATGGCTACACCTTC
cdr3_aa: CASSQDERQPNYGYTF

d_call: TRBD1
clone_size: -
v_call: TRBV25-1
j_call: TRBJ2-2
cdr3_nt: TGTGCCAGCAGTGAAGACAGGGCCTACACCGGGGAGCTGTTTTTT
cdr3_aa: CASSEDRAYTGELFF

d_call: -
clone_size: -
v_call: TRBV29-1
j_call: TRBJ2-5
cdr3_nt: TGCAGCGTCGAAGACGCGGCTAGCCCAGAGACCCAGTACTTC
cdr3_aa: CSVEDAASPETQYF

d_call: TRBD1
clone_size: -
v_call: TRBV12-5
j_call: TRBJ1-5
cdr3_nt: TGTGCTAGTGGTTCGGGACAGGCGGGATTT
cdr3_aa: CASGSGQAGF

d_call: -
clone_size: -
v_call: TRBV7-8
j_call: TRBJ2-7
cdr3_nt: TGTGCCAGCAGCGAGGACAGAGCCTACGAGCAGTACTTC
cdr3_aa: CASSEDRAYEQYF

d_call: -
clone_size: -
v_call: TRBV27
j_call: TRBJ2-7
cdr3_nt: TGTGCCAGCAGTTATGAGGGACGCTACGAGCAGTACTTC
cdr3_aa: CASSYEGRYEQYF

d_call: -
clone_size: -
v_call: TRBV5-6
j_call: TRBJ2-7
cdr3_nt: TGTGCCAGCAGCTTGGACCACTCCTACGAGCAGTACTTC
cdr3_aa: CASSLDHSYEQYF